The 12 T cell receptor beta chains below were found in one sample sequenced in a study of T cell changes during pregnancy in multiple sclerosis. Sequencing was performed with immunoSEQ multiplex PCR; in TCRdb, only in-frame clones are kept and a portion is missing. The sample contains some 77,000 clones, about 92% of which appear only once. The sequences come from CD4+ T cells from peripheral blood mononuclear cells, collected before pregnancy. Every receptor here comes from a female donor with multiple sclerosis, enrolled in a pregnancy study.

With regard to this clone: This sample includes further DNA sequences coding for the same CDR3. The chain uses TRBV19 and TRBJ2-3; a weak D match, TRBD2 (5 bases). CDR1 and CDR2 (germline): LNHDA, SQIVND (reference sequence). With 8 bases removed from V and 5 bases from J, the gap between germline ends came to 8 bases. The CDR3 sequence is 11 residues long. The CDR3 here is CASSAGDTQYF. The CDR3 DNA reads as TGTGCCAGTTCCGCGGGAGATACGCAGTATTTT.

The J gene is TRBJ1-5, the V gene TRBV6-5; 8 positions agree with TRBD1. This CDR3 has 14 residues. Losses at the gene ends were 5 bases for V and 10 bases for J; bases not matched to a gene: 10. Looked up from germline, CDR1 is MNHEY and CDR2 is SVGAGI. CDR3 sequence (DNA): TGTGCCAGCAGTCCGACAGGGGCCGAGGGACCCCAGCATTTT. Translated: CASSPTGAEGPQHF.

The chain links TRBV6-6 to TRBJ2-1; tentatively, D is TRBD2 (6 bases). V lost 2 bases to trimming and J lost 7 bases, with 12 bases between them. CDR3 length: 14 residues. Germline loops: CDR1 MNHNY, CDR2 SVGAGI (reference sequence). CDR3 protein: CASSYPGLPNEQFF. The CDR3 DNA follows: TGTGCCAGCAGTTACCCGGGACTTCCGAATGAGCAGTTCTTC.

This sequence joins TRBV30 and TRBJ2-1, with a tentative D call TRBD2 (6 bases). Between the trimmed V and J ends, which lost 1 base and 5 bases, there was a span of 15 bases. This CDR3 contains 15 residues. The germline V gene has CDR1 GTSNPN and CDR2 SVGIG (reference sequence). The CDR3: CAWSDLANRNNEQFF. CDR3 coding DNA: TGTGCCTGGAGTGATCTAGCGAACCGAAACAATGAGCAGTTCTTC.

This rearrangement joins TRBV6-5 to TRBJ1-1; a possible D gene is TRBD1 (5 bases). Trimming stripped 8 bases from V and 4 bases from J, with 17 bases between. The CDR3 consists of 14 residues. Germline CDR1 reads MNHEY; CDR2 reads SVGAGI. CDR3 loop: CASLTGVGVTEAFF. The CDR3 DNA is TGTGCCAGCCTTACGGGGGTAGGGGTCACTGAAGCTTTCTTT.

V gene TRBV6-1 combines with J gene TRBJ2-3, with 11 bases that match TRBD1. The CDR3 totals 13 residues. The trim removed 9 bases at V and 3 bases at J, leaving 2 bases unmatched. The V gene's germline CDR1 is MNHNS and CDR2 SASEGT. Here the CDR3 reads CASGTGGTDTQYF. CDR3 sequence (DNA): TGTGCCAGTGGGACAGGGGGAACAGATACGCAGTATTTT.

The chain employs TRBV10-3 and TRBJ2-1; 9 nucleotides match TRBD1. The CDR3 covers 14 residues. Germline trimming cut 10 bases from V and 4 bases from J; bases unmatched to any gene: 8. The germline V gene encodes CDR1 ENHRY and CDR2 SYGVKD. CDR3 in DNA: TGTGCCACGATCCGGGACAGGGATTACAATGAGCAGTTCTTC. Translation gives CATIRDRDYNEQFF.

The J gene is TRBJ2-5, the V gene TRBV20-1, with D unresolved. The CDR3 loop spans 11 amino acids. CDR1 and CDR2 from the germline V gene are DFQATT and SNEGSKA (reference sequence). V dropped 2 bases and J dropped 9 bases, with 10 bases sitting between them. Here the CDR3 DNA reads TGCAGTGCTAGACCCAAACTCCCCCAGTACTTC. It yields the protein CSARPKLPQYF.

This chain links TRBV5-1 with TRBJ1-4; D unresolved. The CDR3 loop spans 14 amino acids. CDR1 SGHRS and CDR2 YFSETQ come from the germline V gene. The ends were cut back, 4 bases at V and 6 bases at J, with 13 bases in the middle. Here the CDR3 DNA reads TGCGCCAGCAGCACCAGCGGTGGGGATGAAAAACTGTTTTTT. It translates to CASSTSGGDEKLFF.

The chain joins TRBV5-4 to TRBJ2-5; 8 bases line up with TRBD2. This CDR3 spans 17 amino acids. V shed 3 bases, J shed 5 bases, and the junction held 15 bases outside the gene matches. CDR1 is SGHNT and CDR2 is YYREEE in the germline V gene (reference sequence). CDR3 region: CASSSPRGGLGAETQYF. The DNA of the CDR3 is TGTGCCAGCAGCTCACCTCGGGGGGGGCTAGGGGCGGAGACCCAGTACTTC.

In DNA, the CDR3 is TGCGCCAGCAGATCCGAGTTTTTGAACACTGAAGCTTTCTTT. It is translated as CASRSEFLNTEAFF. The gene calls are TRBV5-1 and TRBJ1-1; D is uncertain. This CDR3 has 14 residues. The germline V gene has CDR1 SGHRS and CDR2 YFSETQ. Trimming pared 5 bases from V and 0 bases from J, leaving 11 bases between.

In DNA, the CDR3 is TGTGCCAGCAGCCCACCTTGGACAGGGGTCACTGAAGCTTTCTTT. Encoded protein: CASSPPWTGVTEAFF. The J gene is TRBJ1-1, the V gene TRBV5-5; TRBD1 agrees at 9 bases. V lost 4 bases, J lost 4 bases, and 8 bases stayed unmatched. Germline CDR1 is SGHKS and CDR2 is YYEKEE (reference sequence). The CDR3 has 15 amino acids.